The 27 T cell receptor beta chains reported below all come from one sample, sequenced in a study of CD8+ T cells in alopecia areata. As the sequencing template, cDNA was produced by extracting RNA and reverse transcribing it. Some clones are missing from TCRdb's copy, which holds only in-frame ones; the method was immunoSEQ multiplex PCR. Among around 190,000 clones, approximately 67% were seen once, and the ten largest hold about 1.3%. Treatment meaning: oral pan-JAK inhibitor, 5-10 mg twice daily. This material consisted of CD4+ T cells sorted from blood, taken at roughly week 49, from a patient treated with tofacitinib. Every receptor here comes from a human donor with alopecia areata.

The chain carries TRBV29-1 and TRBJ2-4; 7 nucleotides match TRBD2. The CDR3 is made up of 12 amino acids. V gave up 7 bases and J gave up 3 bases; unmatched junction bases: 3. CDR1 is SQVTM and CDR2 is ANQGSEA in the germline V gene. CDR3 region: CSAGGGKNIQYF. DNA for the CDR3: TGCAGCGCGGGGGGTGGCAAAAACATTCAGTACTTC.

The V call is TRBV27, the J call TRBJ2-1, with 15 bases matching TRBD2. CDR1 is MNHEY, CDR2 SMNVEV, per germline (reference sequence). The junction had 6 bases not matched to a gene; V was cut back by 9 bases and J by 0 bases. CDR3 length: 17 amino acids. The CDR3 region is CASTGLAGGRSYNEQFF. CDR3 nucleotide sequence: TGTGCCAGTACTGGACTAGCGGGGGGGCGCTCCTACAATGAGCAGTTCTTC.

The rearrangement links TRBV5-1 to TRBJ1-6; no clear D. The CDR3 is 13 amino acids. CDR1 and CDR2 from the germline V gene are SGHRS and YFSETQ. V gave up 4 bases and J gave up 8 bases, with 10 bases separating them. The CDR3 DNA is TGCGCCAGCAGCCCCGCGTGGGATTCACCCCTCCACTTT. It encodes CASSPAWDSPLHF.

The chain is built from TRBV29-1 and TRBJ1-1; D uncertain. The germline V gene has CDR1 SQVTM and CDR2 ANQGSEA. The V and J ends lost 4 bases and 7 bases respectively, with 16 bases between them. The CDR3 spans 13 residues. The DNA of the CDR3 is TGCAGCGTTGTACGGGTGGCAGATAATGAAGCTTTCTTT. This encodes CSVVRVADNEAFF.

The CDR3 DNA reads TGCAGTGCTAGCCAGAGGGAGCAGTTCTTC. Translating gives CSASQREQFF. The chain is built from TRBV20-1 and TRBJ2-1, with unresolved D. Trimming took off 3 bases at V and 10 bases at J, with 7 bases between the two ends. The length of the CDR3 is 10 residues. Germline CDR1 DFQATT, CDR2 SNEGSKA (reference sequence).

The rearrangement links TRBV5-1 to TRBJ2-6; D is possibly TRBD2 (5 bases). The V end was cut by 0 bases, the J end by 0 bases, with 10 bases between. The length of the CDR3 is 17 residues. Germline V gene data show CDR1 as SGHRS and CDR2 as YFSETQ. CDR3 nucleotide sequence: TGCGCCAGCAGCTTGGCGGGATCGGTCTCTGGGGCCAACGTCCTGACTTTC. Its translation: CASSLAGSVSGANVLTF.

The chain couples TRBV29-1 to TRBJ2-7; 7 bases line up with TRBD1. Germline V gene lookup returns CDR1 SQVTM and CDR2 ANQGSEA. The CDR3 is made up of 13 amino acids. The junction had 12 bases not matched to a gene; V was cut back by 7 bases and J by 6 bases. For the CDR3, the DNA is TGCAGCGGAGGTTCAGGGGGAGAATTCGAGCAGTACTTC. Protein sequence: CSGGSGGEFEQYF.

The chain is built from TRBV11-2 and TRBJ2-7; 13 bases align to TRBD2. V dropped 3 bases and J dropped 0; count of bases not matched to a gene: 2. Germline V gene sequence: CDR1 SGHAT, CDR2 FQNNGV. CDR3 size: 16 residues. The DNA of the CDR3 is TGTGCCAGCAGCTTGGGACTAGCGGGGTTCTCCTACGAGCAGTACTTC. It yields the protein CASSLGLAGFSYEQYF.

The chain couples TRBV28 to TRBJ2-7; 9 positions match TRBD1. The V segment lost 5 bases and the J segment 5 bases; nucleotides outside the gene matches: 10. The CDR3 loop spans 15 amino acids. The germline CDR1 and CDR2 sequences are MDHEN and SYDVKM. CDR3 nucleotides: TGTGCCAGCAGTGTTGGGGGACAGGGCCCCCACGAGCAGTACTTC. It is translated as CASSVGGQGPHEQYF.

The CDR3 loop reads CAWSAKGSSYEQYF. The CDR3 DNA reads as TGTGCCTGGAGCGCTAAGGGCAGCTCCTACGAGCAGTACTTC. The chain is built from TRBV30 and TRBJ2-7; no reliable D call. CDR1 and CDR2 from the germline V gene are GTSNPN and SVGIG (reference sequence). CDR3 length: 14 residues. Trimming stripped 3 bases from V and 0 bases from J, with 12 bases between.

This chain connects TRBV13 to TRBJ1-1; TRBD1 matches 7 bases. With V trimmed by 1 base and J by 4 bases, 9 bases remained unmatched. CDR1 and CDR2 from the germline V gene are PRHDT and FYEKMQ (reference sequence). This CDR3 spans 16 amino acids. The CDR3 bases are TGTGCCAGCAGCTTAGTCCCCCACGCAGGGGGCACTGAAGCTTTCTTT. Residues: CASSLVPHAGGTEAFF.

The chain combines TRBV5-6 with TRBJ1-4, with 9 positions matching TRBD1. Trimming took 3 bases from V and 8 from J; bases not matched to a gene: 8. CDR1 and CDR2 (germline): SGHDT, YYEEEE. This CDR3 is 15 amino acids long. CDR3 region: CASSSSGTGREKLFF. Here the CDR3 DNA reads TGTGCCAGCAGCTCTTCCGGGACAGGGCGCGAAAAACTGTTTTTT.

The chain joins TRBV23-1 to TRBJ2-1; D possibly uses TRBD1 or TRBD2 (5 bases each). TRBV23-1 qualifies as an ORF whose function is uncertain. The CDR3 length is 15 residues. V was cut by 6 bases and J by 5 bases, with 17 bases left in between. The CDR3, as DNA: TGCGCCAGCAGCCCCAGGGACCCAGAGAACAATGAGCAGTTCTTC. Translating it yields CASSPRDPENNEQFF.

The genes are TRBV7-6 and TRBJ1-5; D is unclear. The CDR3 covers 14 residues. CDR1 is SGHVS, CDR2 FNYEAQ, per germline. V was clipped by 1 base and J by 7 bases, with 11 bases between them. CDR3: CASSLGPLDQPQHF. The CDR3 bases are TGTGCCAGCAGCTTAGGGCCGCTTGACCAGCCCCAGCATTTT.

This CDR3 is CSVSQELIYGYTF. The CDR3 region has the DNA TGCAGCGTTTCACAGGAGTTAATCTATGGCTACACCTTC. The chain joins TRBV29-1 to TRBJ1-2, with D perhaps matching TRBD1 (5 bases). V lost 5 bases to trimming and J lost 4 bases, with 14 bases between them. Germline V gene sequence: CDR1 SQVTM, CDR2 ANQGSEA. The CDR3 sequence is 13 residues long.

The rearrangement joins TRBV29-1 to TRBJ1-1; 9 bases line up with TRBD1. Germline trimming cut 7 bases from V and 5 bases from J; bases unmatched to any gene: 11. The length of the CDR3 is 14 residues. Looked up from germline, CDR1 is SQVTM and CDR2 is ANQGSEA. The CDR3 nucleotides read TGCAGCGCACCTACCGGGACAGGGAAGACTGAAGCTTTCTTT. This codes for CSAPTGTGKTEAFF.

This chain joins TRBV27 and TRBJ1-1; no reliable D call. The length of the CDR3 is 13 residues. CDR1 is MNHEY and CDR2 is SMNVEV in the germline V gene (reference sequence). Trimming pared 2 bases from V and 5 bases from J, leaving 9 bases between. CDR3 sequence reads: CASSLGYRTEAFF. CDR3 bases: TGTGCCAGCAGTTTAGGGTATAGAACTGAAGCTTTCTTT.

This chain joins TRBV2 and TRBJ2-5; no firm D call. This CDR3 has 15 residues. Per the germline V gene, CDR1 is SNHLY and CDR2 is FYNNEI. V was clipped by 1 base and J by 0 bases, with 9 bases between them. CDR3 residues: CASSEVLTYQETQYF. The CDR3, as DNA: TGTGCCAGCAGTGAAGTTCTCACGTACCAAGAGACCCAGTACTTC.

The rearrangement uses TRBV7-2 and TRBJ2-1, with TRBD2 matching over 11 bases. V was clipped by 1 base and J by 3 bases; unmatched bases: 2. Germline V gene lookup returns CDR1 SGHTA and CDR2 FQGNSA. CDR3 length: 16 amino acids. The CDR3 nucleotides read TGTGCCAGCAGCTTAGTAGGGACTAGCGGCTACAATGAGCAGTTCTTC. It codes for CASSLVGTSGYNEQFF.

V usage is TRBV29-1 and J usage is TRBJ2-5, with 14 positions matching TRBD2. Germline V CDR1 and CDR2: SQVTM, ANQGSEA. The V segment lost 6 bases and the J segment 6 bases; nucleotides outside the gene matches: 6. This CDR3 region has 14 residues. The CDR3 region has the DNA TGCAGCGTGGAGACTAGCGGGGGGGCGAAGACCCAGTACTTC. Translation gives CSVETSGGAKTQYF.

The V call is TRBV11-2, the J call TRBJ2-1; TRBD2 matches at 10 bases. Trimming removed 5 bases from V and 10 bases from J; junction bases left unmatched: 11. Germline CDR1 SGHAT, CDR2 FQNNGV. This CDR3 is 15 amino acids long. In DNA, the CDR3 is TGTGCCAGCAGCCCGAGGACTAGCGGCACGGGGGAGCAGTTCTTC. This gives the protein CASSPRTSGTGEQFF. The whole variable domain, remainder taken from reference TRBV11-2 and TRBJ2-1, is EAGVAQSPRYKIIEKRQSVAFWCNPISGHATLYWYQQILGQGPKLLIQFQNNGVVDDSQLPKDRFSAERLKGVDSTLKIQPAKLEDSAVYLCASSPRTSGTGEQFFGPGTRLTVL.

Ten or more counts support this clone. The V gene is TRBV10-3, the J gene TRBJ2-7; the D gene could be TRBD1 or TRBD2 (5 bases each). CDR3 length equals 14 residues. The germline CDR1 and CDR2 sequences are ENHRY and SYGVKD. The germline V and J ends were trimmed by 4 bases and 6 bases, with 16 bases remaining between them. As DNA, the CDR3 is TGTGCCATCAGTGGGGACGGCCTATTTGGCGAGCAGTACTTC. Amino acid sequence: CAISGDGLFGEQYF.

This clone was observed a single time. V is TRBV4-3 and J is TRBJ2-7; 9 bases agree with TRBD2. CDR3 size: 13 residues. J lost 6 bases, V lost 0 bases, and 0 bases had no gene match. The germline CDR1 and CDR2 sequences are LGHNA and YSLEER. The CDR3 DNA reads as TGCGCCAGCAGCCAAGATAGCGGGGGCGAGCAGTACTTC. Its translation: CASSQDSGGEQYF.

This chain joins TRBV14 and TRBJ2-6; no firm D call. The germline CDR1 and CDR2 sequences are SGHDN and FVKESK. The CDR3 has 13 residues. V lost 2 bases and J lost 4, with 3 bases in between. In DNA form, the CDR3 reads TGTGCCAGCAGCCAACAGGGGGCCAACGTCCTGACTTTC. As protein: CASSQQGANVLTF.

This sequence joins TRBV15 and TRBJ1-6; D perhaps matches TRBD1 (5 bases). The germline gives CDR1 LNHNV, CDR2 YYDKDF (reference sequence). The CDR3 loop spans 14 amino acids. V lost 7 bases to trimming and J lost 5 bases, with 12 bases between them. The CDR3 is CATTLGVNNSPLHF. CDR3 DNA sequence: TGTGCCACCACTTTAGGGGTCAATAATTCACCCCTCCACTTT.

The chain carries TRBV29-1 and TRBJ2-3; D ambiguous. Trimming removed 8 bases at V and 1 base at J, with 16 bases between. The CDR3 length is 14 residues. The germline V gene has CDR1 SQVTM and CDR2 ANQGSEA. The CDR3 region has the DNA TGCAGCTTTGGCCGGGTGCTAGGCACAGATACGCAGTATTTT. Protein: CSFGRVLGTDTQYF.

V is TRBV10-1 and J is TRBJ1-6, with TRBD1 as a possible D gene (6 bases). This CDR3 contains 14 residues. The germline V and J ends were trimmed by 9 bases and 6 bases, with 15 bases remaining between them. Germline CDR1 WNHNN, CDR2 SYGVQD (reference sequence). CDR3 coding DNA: TGCGCCAGTTCGAAAAACAGGGTTAATTCACCCCTCCACTTT. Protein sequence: CASSKNRVNSPLHF.